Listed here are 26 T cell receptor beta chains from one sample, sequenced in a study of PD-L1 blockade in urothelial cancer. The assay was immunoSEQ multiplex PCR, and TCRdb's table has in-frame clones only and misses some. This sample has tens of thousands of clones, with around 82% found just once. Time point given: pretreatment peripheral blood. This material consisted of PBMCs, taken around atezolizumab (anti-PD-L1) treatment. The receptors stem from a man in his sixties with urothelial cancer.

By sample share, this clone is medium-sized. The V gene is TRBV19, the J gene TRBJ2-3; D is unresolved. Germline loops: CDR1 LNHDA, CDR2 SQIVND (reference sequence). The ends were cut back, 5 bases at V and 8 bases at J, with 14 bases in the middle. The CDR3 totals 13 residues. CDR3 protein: CASSDQMAGTQYF. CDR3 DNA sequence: TGTGCCAGTAGTGACCAGATGGCAGGTACGCAGTATTTT. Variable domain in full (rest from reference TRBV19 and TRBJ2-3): DGGITQSPKYLFRKEGQNVTLSCEQNLNHDAMYWYRQDPGQGLRLIYYSQIVNDFQKGDIAEGYSVSREKKESFPLTVTSAQKNPTAFYLCASSDQMAGTQYFGPGTRLTVL.

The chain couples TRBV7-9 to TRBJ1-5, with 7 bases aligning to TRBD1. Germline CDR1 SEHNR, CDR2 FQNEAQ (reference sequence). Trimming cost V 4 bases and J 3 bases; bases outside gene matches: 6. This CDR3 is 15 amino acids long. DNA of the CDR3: TGTGCCAGCAGCTCGACAGGGAATCTCAATCAGCCCCAGCATTTT. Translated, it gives CASSSTGNLNQPQHF. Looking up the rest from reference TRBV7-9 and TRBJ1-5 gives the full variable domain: DTGVSQNPRHKITKRGQNVTFRCDPISEHNRLYWYRQTLGQGPEFLTYFQNEAQLEKSRLLSDRFSAERPKGSFSTLEIQRTEQGDSAMYLCASSSTGNLNQPQHFGDGTRLSIL.

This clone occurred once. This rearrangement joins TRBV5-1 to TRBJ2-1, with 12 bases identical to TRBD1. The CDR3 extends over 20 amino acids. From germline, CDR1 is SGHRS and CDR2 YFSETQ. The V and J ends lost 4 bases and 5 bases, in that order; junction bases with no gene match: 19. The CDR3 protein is CASSLTLPGTGGEIDNEQFF. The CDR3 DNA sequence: TGCGCCAGCAGCCTGACATTACCCGGGACAGGGGGCGAAATTGACAATGAGCAGTTCTTC.

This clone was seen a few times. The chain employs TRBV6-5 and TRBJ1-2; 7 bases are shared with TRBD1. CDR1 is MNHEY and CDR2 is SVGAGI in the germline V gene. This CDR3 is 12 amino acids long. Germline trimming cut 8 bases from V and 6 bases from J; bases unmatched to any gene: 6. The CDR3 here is CASSGRGDGYTF. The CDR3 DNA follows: TGTGCCAGCTCGGGCAGGGGGGATGGCTACACCTTC.

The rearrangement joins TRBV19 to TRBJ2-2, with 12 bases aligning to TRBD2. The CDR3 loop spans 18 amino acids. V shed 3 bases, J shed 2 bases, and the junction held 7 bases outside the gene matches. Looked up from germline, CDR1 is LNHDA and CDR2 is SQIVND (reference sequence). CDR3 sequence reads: CASSMGLAGGGNTGELFF. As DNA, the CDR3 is TGTGCCAGTAGTATGGGGCTAGCGGGGGGGGGTAACACCGGGGAGCTGTTTTTT.

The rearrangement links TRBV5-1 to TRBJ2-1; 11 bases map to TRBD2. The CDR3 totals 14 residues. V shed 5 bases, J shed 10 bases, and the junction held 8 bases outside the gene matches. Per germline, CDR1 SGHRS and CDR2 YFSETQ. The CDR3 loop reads CASRTGLAENEQFF. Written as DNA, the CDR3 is TGCGCCAGCAGGACGGGACTAGCGGAGAACGAGCAGTTCTTC.

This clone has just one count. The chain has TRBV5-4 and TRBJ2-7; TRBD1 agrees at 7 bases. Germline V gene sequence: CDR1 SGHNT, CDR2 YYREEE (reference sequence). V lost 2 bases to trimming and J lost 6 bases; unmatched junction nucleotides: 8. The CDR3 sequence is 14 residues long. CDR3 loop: CASSLEGAGGEQYF. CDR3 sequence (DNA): TGTGCCAGCAGCTTAGAGGGGGCCGGAGGCGAGCAGTACTTC.

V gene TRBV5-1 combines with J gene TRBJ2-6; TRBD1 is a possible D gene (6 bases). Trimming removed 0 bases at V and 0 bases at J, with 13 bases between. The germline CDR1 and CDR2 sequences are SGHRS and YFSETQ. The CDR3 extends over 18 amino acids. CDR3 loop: CASSLGTAIFSGANVLTF. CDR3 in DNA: TGCGCCAGCAGCTTGGGGACAGCCATCTTCTCTGGGGCCAACGTCCTGACTTTC.

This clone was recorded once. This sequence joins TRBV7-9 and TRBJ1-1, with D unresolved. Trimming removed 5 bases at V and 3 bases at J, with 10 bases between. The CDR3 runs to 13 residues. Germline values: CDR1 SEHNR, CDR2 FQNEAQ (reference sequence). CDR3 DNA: TGTGCCAGCAGCCTAGACGGTTACACTGAAGCTTTCTTT. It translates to CASSLDGYTEAFF.

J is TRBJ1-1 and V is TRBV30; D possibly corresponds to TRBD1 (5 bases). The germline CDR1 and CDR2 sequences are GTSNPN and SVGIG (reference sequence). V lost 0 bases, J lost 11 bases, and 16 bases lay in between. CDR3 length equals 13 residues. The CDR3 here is CAWSVVGGYRAFF. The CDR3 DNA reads TGTGCCTGGAGTGTAGTGGGGGGGTATCGTGCTTTCTTT. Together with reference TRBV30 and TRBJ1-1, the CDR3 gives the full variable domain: SQTIHQWPATLVQPVGSPLSLECTVEGTSNPNLYWYRQAAGRGLQLLFYSVGIGQISSEVPQNLSASRPQDRQFILSSKKLLLSDSGFYLCAWSVVGGYRAFFGQGTRLTVV.

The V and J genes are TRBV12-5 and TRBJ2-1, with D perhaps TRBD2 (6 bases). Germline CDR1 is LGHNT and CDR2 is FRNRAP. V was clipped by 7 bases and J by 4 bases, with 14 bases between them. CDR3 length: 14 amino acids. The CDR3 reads CASAGGAEYNEQFF. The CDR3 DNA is TGTGCTAGTGCTGGCGGGGCGGAATACAATGAGCAGTTCTTC.

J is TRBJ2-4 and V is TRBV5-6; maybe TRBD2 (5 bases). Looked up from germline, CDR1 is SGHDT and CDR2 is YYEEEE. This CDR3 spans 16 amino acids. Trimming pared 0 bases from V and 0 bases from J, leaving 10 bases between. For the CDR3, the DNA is TGTGCCAGCAGCTTGGCGGGGAGATTAGCCAAAAACATTCAGTACTTC. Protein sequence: CASSLAGRLAKNIQYF.

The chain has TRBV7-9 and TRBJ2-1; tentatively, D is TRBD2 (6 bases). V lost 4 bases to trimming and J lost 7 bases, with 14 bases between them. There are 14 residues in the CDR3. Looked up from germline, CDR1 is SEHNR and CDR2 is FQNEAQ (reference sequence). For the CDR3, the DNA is TGTGCCAGCAGCTGGGTAGCGGCCCCGAATGAGCAGTTCTTC. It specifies CASSWVAAPNEQFF.

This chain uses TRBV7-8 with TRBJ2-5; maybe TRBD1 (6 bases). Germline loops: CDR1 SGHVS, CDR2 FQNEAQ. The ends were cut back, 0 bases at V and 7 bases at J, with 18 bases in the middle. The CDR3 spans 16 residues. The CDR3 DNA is TGTGCCAGCAGCTTAGCTTCCCCTAGCATAGGGGGGACCCAGTACTTC. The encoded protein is CASSLASPSIGGTQYF.

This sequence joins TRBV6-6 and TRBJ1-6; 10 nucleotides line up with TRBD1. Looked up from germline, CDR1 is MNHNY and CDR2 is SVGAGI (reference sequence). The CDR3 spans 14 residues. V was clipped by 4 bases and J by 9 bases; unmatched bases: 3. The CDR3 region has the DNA TGTGCCAGCAGTTCACGGGACAGGGGTTCACCCCTCCACTTT. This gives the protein CASSSRDRGSPLHF.

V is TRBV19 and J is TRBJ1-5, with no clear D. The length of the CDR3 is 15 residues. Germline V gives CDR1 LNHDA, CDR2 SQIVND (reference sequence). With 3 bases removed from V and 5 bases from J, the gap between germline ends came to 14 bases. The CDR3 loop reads CASSIYRDKDQPQHF. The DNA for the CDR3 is TGTGCCAGTAGTATTTATCGAGACAAGGATCAGCCCCAGCATTTT.

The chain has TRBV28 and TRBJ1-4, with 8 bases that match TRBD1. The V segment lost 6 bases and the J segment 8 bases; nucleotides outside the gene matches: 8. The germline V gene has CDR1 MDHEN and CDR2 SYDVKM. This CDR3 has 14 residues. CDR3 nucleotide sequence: TGTGCCAGCAGGGTGACAGGGGTGGGGGAAAAACTGTTTTTT. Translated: CASRVTGVGEKLFF. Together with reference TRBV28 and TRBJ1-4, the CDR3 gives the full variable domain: DVKVTQSSRYLVKRTGEKVFLECVQDMDHENMFWYRQDPGLGLRLIYFSYDVKMKEKGDIPEGYSVSREKKERFSLILESASTNQTSMYLCASRVTGVGEKLFFGSGTQLSVL.

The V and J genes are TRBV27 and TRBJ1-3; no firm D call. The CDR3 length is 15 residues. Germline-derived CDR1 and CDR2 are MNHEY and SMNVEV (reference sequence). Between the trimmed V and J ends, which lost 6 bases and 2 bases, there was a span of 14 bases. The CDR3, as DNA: TGTGCCAGCAGATGGACCGGGATTCCTGGAAACACCATATATTTT. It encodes CASRWTGIPGNTIYF.

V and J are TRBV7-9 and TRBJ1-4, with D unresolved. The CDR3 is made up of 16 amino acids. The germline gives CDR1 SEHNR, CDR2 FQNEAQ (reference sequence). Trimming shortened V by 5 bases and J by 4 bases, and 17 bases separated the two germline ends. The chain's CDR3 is CASSPRGFAVNEKLFF. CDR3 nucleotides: TGTGCCAGCAGCCCCCGTGGGTTCGCGGTTAATGAAAAACTGTTTTTT.

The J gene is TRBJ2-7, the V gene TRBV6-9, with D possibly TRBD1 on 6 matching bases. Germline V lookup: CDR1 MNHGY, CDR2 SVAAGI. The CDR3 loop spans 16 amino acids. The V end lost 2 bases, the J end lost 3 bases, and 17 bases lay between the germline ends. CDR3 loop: CASSYLESGANYEQYF. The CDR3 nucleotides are TGTGCCAGCAGTTATCTTGAGTCAGGGGCAAACTACGAGCAGTACTTC.

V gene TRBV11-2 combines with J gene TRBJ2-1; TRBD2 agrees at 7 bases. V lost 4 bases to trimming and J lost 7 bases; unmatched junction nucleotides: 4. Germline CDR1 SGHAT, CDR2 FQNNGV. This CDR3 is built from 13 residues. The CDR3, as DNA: TGTGCCAGCAGCTGGGGGGGTACAAATGAGCAGTTCTTC. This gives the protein CASSWGGTNEQFF.

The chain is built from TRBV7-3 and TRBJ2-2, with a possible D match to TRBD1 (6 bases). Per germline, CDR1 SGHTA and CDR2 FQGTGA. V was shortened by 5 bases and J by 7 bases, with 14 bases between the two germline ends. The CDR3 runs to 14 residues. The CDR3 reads CASSPQGAGGELFF. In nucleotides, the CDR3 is TGTGCCAGCAGCCCACAGGGTGCTGGCGGGGAGCTGTTTTTT.

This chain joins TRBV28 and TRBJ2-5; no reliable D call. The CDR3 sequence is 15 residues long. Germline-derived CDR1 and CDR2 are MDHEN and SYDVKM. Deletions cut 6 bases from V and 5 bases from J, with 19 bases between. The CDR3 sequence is CASSRAIGGVETQYF. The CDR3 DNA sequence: TGTGCCAGCAGCCGAGCAATAGGTGGAGTTGAGACCCAGTACTTC. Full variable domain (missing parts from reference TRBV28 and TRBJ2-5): DVKVTQSSRYLVKRTGEKVFLECVQDMDHENMFWYRQDPGLGLRLIYFSYDVKMKEKGDIPEGYSVSREKKERFSLILESASTNQTSMYLCASSRAIGGVETQYFGPGTRLLVL.

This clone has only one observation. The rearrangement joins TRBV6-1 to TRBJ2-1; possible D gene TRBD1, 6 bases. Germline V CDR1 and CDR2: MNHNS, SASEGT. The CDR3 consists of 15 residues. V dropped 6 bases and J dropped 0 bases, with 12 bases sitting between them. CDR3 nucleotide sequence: TGTGCCAGCAGGGGTCAGGGGAGCTCCTACAATGAGCAGTTCTTC. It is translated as CASRGQGSSYNEQFF.

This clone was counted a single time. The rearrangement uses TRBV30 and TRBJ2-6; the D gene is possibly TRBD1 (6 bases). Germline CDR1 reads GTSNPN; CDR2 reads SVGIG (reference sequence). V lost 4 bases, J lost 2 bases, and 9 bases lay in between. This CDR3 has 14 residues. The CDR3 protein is CAWTGDAGANVLTF. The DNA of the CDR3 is TGTGCCTGGACAGGGGACGCTGGGGCCAACGTCCTGACTTTC.

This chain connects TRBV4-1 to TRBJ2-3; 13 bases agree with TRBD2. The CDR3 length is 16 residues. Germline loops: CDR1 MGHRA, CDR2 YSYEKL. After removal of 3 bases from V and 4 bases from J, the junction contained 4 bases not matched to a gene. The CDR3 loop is CASSHRTSGGSDTQYF. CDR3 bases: TGCGCCAGCAGCCACCGGACTAGCGGGGGATCAGATACGCAGTATTTT.